One and the same sample provided the 22 T cell receptor beta chains below, sequenced in a study of radiation and T cells in renal cell carcinoma (dated by TCRdb to the early 2020s). In the paper's terms, the time point label means: blood 2 weeks post-SBRT. The treatment or condition label, read with the paper, signifies: 15 Gy SBRT to primary tumor, nephrectomy 4 weeks later. Libraries were built with the immunoSEQ multiplex PCR assay. TCRdb retrieved this table from immuneACCESS and kept in-frame rearrangements only. Not all clones are present; in checked studies, unresolved V genes account for under half, and no reason is known for the remainder. For this sample the table gives around 86,000 clones, of which approximately 83% were detected only once. 20% to 25% of the sample comes from the top ten. The sequencing here drew on blood, taken from a patient whose treatment included radiotherapy and nephrectomy. These receptors came from a woman between 45 and 60 years old with renal cell carcinoma.

The chain combines TRBV7-6 with TRBJ1-1, with 10 bases that match TRBD1. V lost 5 bases to trimming and J lost 3 bases; unmatched junction nucleotides: 3. The CDR3 has 14 amino acids. Per the germline V gene, CDR1 is SGHVS and CDR2 is FNYEAQ. The CDR3 coding sequence is TGTGCCAGCAGCCATGGACAGGGGGACACTGAAGCTTTCTTT. It encodes CASSHGQGDTEAFF. Filled out from reference TRBV7-6 and TRBJ1-1, the complete variable domain reads GAGVSQSPRYKVTKRGQDVALRCDPISGHVSLYWYRQALGQGPEFLTYFNYEAQQDKSGLPNDRFSAERPEGSISTLTIQRTEQRDSAMYRCASSHGQGDTEAFFGQGTRLTVV.

V and J are TRBV2 and TRBJ1-5, with unresolved D. Looked up from germline, CDR1 is SNHLY and CDR2 is FYNNEI. Deletions cut 5 bases from V and 5 bases from J, with 10 bases between. The CDR3 is 13 amino acids. CDR3 DNA sequence: TGTGCCAGCAGTACCGGGGAGGATCAGCCCCAGCATTTT. It codes for CASSTGEDQPQHF. Based on the CDR3 plus reference TRBV2 and TRBJ1-5, the full variable domain is EPEVTQTPSHQVTQMGQEVILRCVPISNHLYFYWYRQILGQKVEFLVSFYNNEISEKSEIFDDQFSVERPDGSNFTLKIRSTKLEDSAMYFCASSTGEDQPQHFGDGTRLSIL.

The gene calls are TRBV6-1 and TRBJ1-6; maybe TRBD1 (6 bases). V was pared by 7 bases and J by 4 bases, with 11 bases between. Germline CDR1 MNHNS, CDR2 SASEGT. The CDR3 loop spans 14 amino acids. The CDR3 loop reads CASTETGYNSPLHF. In DNA, the CDR3 is TGTGCCAGCACCGAGACAGGATATAATTCACCCCTCCACTTT.

This clone has just one count. V gene TRBV11-2 combines with J gene TRBJ2-7; 11 nucleotides match TRBD2. The CDR3 has 18 residues. V lost 7 bases, J lost 2 bases, and 16 bases stayed unmatched. Germline V gene lookup returns CDR1 SGHAT and CDR2 FQNNGV. CDR3 bases: TGTGCCAGCACCCCGTGGGGTAGCGGGAGGGCCCTCGCCTACGAGCAGTACTTC. It yields the protein CASTPWGSGRALAYEQYF.

The gene calls are TRBV28 and TRBJ2-7, with a tentative D call TRBD1 (5 bases). Germline V CDR1 and CDR2: MDHEN, SYDVKM. The V end was cut by 5 bases, the J end by 8 bases, with 13 bases between. This CDR3 spans 12 amino acids. CDR3 DNA sequence: TGTGCCAGCAGTCTTGACAGCCGACAGCAGTACTTC. Translation gives CASSLDSRQQYF. The whole variable domain, filled in from reference TRBV28 and TRBJ2-7, reads DVKVTQSSRYLVKRTGEKVFLECVQDMDHENMFWYRQDPGLGLRLIYFSYDVKMKEKGDIPEGYSVSREKKERFSLILESASTNQTSMYLCASSLDSRQQYFGPGTRLTVT.

Only one count was recorded for this clone. The chain recombines TRBV12-5 with TRBJ2-3; 7 bases are shared with TRBD2. Germline lookup yields CDR1 LGHNT and CDR2 FRNRAP. V gave up 6 bases and J gave up 3 bases; unmatched junction bases: 9. The CDR3 is made up of 15 amino acids. CDR3 sequence reads: CASGQGSGDTDTQYF. The DNA of the CDR3 is TGTGCTAGTGGACAAGGCAGCGGGGATACAGATACGCAGTATTTT. The variable domain in full, completed from reference TRBV12-5 and TRBJ2-3, reads DARVTQTPRHKVTEMGQEVTMRCQPILGHNTVFWYRQTMMQGLELLAYFRNRAPLDDSGMPKDRFSAEMPDATLATLKIQPSEPRDSAVYFCASGQGSGDTDTQYFGPGTRLTVL.

The chain combines TRBV6-6 with TRBJ1-6, with a weak D call TRBD1 (6 bases). This CDR3 has 14 amino acids. Germline V gene sequence: CDR1 MNHNY, CDR2 SVGAGI (reference sequence). The V end was cut by 5 bases, the J end by 6 bases, with 11 bases between. The CDR3 region is CASSQTGPNSPLHF. For the CDR3, the DNA is TGTGCCAGCAGTCAGACAGGACCTAATTCACCCCTCCACTTT.

This clone was seen a handful of times. The chain is built from TRBV7-2 and TRBJ2-1; the D gene is possibly TRBD2 (5 bases). V gave up 3 bases and J gave up 14 bases, with 11 bases separating them. Germline assignment: CDR1 SGHTA and CDR2 FQGNSA. The CDR3 has 11 residues. In DNA form, the CDR3 reads TGTGCCAGCAGCTTGAAAGACTATGAGTTCTTC. This sequence encodes CASSLKDYEFF.

The V call is TRBV2, the J call TRBJ1-4, with a possible D match to TRBD1 (5 bases). Germline assignment: CDR1 SNHLY and CDR2 FYNNEI. The CDR3 covers 14 residues. V lost 6 bases to trimming and J lost 2 bases, with 10 bases between them. The CDR3: CASRVGGTNEKLFF. CDR3 DNA sequence: TGTGCCAGCAGGGTCGGGGGGACTAATGAAAAACTGTTTTTT.

The V call is TRBV7-9, the J call TRBJ2-7, with TRBD2 identical over 7 bases. The junction had 5 bases not matched to a gene; V was cut back by 1 base and J by 5 bases. Germline V gene sequence: CDR1 SEHNR, CDR2 FQNEAQ (reference sequence). This CDR3 contains 14 residues. The chain's CDR3 is CASSLVGGSDEQYF. The CDR3 bases are TGTGCCAGCAGCTTAGTCGGGGGGAGCGACGAGCAGTACTTC. Full variable domain (outside the CDR3, taken from reference TRBV7-9 and TRBJ2-7): DTGVSQNPRHKITKRGQNVTFRCDPISEHNRLYWYRQTLGQGPEFLTYFQNEAQLEKSRLLSDRFSAERPKGSFSTLEIQRTEQGDSAMYLCASSLVGGSDEQYFGPGTRLTVT.

In this sample, this clone turned up once. This chain links TRBV25-1 with TRBJ1-2; D is uncertain. The CDR3 is made up of 11 amino acids. Germline V lookup: CDR1 MGHDK, CDR2 SYGVNS. V lost 4 bases and J lost 11, with 11 bases in between. DNA for the CDR3: TGTGCCAGCAGTGGCGGCCTCGGATACACCTTC. It encodes CASSGGLGYTF.

The V call is TRBV4-3, the J call TRBJ2-2, with TRBD2 matching over 11 bases. Germline lookup yields CDR1 LGHNA and CDR2 YSLEER. V shed 1 base, J shed 6 bases, and the junction held 4 bases outside the gene matches. The CDR3 runs to 16 residues. CDR3: CASSQGVAGGPGELFF. The CDR3 bases are TGCGCCAGCAGCCAAGGAGTAGCGGGAGGGCCCGGGGAGCTGTTTTTT.

The chain links TRBV7-9 to TRBJ2-7, with a possible D match to TRBD1 (5 bases). V lost 3 bases and J 3 bases, leaving 15 bases between the germline ends. This CDR3 comprises 15 residues. Germline CDR1 and CDR2: SEHNR and FQNEAQ (reference sequence). CDR3 DNA: TGTGCCAGCAGCTTGGGGCCAGCGTCCAACTACGAGCAGTACTTC. It specifies CASSLGPASNYEQYF.

Only a few counts were recorded for this clone. The chain is built from TRBV7-6 and TRBJ2-1; 7 bases agree with TRBD1. Unmatched junction bases numbered 4, after V lost 5 bases and J lost 0 bases. The CDR3 contains 15 residues. Germline V gene sequence: CDR1 SGHVS, CDR2 FNYEAQ. The CDR3 DNA sequence: TGTGCCAGCAGCCCGGGACAGATCTCCTACAATGAGCAGTTCTTC. The encoded protein is CASSPGQISYNEQFF.

CDR3 DNA: TGTGCCAGTGCCACCGGGACAGTCTTGAACGAGCAGTACTTC. This encodes CASATGTVLNEQYF. J is TRBJ2-7 and V is TRBV19; TRBD1 aligns across 7 bases. The ends lost 8 bases at V and 5 bases at J; junction bases unmatched: 12. Germline V gives CDR1 LNHDA, CDR2 SQIVND (reference sequence). The CDR3 consists of 14 residues.

CDR3 sequence: CASSPAGGLVTEAFF. The CDR3 DNA follows: TGTGCCAGCAGCCCCGCCGGGGGGCTGGTCACTGAAGCTTTCTTT. The gene calls are TRBV9 and TRBJ1-1; a possible D gene is TRBD1 (6 bases). Deletions cut 4 bases from V and 4 bases from J, with 17 bases between. The CDR3 spans 15 residues. The germline CDR1 and CDR2 sequences are SGDLS and YYNGEE.

V and J are TRBV6-5 and TRBJ2-1, with D unclear. The germline V gene encodes CDR1 MNHEY and CDR2 SVGAGI. Between the trimmed V and J ends, which lost 6 bases and 0 bases, there was a span of 12 bases. The CDR3 contains 15 residues. CDR3 sequence reads: CASRVEQSSYNEQFF. The CDR3 DNA reads as TGTGCCAGCAGAGTGGAACAGAGCTCCTACAATGAGCAGTTCTTC.

This CDR3 reads CASSYGDSGANVLTF. For the CDR3, the DNA is TGTGCCAGCAGTTACGGGGACTCTGGGGCCAACGTCCTGACTTTC. The J gene is TRBJ2-6, the V gene TRBV6-6; D remains unclear. Germline CDR1 MNHNY, CDR2 SVGAGI (reference sequence). CDR3 size: 15 residues. Trimming took off 2 bases at V and 0 bases at J, with 5 bases between the two ends.

The chain uses TRBV4-3 and TRBJ2-1; D might be TRBD1 (5 bases). This CDR3 comprises 15 residues. The V gene lost 0 bases and the J gene lost 4 bases, with 10 bases spanning the gap. CDR1 and CDR2 (germline): LGHNA, YSLEER. CDR3 nucleotides: TGCGCCAGCAGCCAAGAGCCAGGGTTTTACAATGAGCAGTTCTTC. Protein product: CASSQEPGFYNEQFF.

The J gene is TRBJ2-1, the V gene TRBV5-1; D might be TRBD1 or TRBD2, each matching 5 bases. CDR1 SGHRS and CDR2 YFSETQ come from the germline V gene. Trimming cost V 4 bases and J 13 bases, with 12 bases left between them. This CDR3 comprises 11 residues. The CDR3 is CASSTGTLQFF. The CDR3 nucleotides read TGCGCCAGCAGCACCGGGACGCTCCAGTTCTTC.

V usage is TRBV19 and J usage is TRBJ2-2, with 9 bases that match TRBD2. The trim removed 5 bases at V and 2 bases at J, leaving 15 bases unmatched. The CDR3 has 19 residues. Germline CDR1 reads LNHDA; CDR2 reads SQIVND (reference sequence). The CDR3 DNA sequence: TGTGCCAGTAGTGAACCGAGAAGAGCGGGAGGATTAAACACCGGGGAGCTGTTTTTT. Its translation: CASSEPRRAGGLNTGELFF.

The V and J genes are TRBV11-2 and TRBJ2-7; perhaps TRBD1 as D (5 bases). CDR3 length: 15 residues. Germline V gene sequence: CDR1 SGHAT, CDR2 FQNNGV. Deletions cut 5 bases from V and 5 bases from J, with 19 bases between. The CDR3 DNA reads as TGTGCCAGCAGCCTCACCTACAGGCGAAGCGACGAGCAGTACTTC. This gives the protein CASSLTYRRSDEQYF.